The rows below give T cell receptor beta chains drawn from one sample of a study of cytomegalovirus exposure and HLA in healthy donors. The repertoire was sequenced with immunoSEQ multiplex PCR; TCRdb's copy has only in-frame clones and lacks some. Here the sample table reports more than 40,000 clones. The sequenced material came from PBMCs. These receptors were taken from a woman in her thirties or forties in good health and CMV-seronegative. Both conserved end residues are part of each CDR3. Fields, in order: J gene, V gene, D gene, CDR3 protein, CDR3 DNA. D genes are given only for firm matches.

J: TRBJ2-7
V: TRBV4-1
D: TRBD1
CDR3: CASSHRQGPSYEQYF
DNA: TGCGCCAGCAGCCATCGACAGGGTCCCTCCTACGAGCAGTACTTC

J: TRBJ1-5
V: TRBV7-8
D: .
CDR3: CASSPPLRLGNQPQHF
DNA: TGTGCCAGCAGCCCCCCTCTCAGGTTGGGCAATCAGCCCCAGCATTTT

J: TRBJ2-1
V: TRBV27
D: .
CDR3: CATKTQGGSYNEQFF
DNA: TGTGCCACCAAGACCCAAGGGGGCTCCTACAATGAGCAGTTCTTC

J: TRBJ2-2
V: TRBV18
D: TRBD2
CDR3: CASSPGLAGNTGELFF
DNA: TGTGCCAGCTCACCAGGACTAGCGGGAAACACCGGGGAGCTGTTTTTT

J: TRBJ2-1
V: TRBV5-8
D: TRBD2
CDR3: CASSLVVASGSANEQFF
DNA: TGTGCCAGCAGCTTGGTGGTGGCTAGCGGGAGTGCCAATGAGCAGTTCTTC

J: TRBJ1-3
V: TRBV25-1
D: .
CDR3: CASSDPYRAGGNTIYF
DNA: TGTGCCAGCAGTGATCCGTACAGGGCCGGTGGAAACACCATATATTTT

J: TRBJ1-1
V: TRBV7-9
D: TRBD1
CDR3: CASSNLRGQGNTEAFF
DNA: TGTGCCAGCAGCAATCTAAGGGGACAGGGGAACACTGAAGCTTTCTTT

J: TRBJ2-7
V: TRBV6-1
D: .
CDR3: CASSEIQSAGYEQYF
DNA: TGTGCCAGCAGTGAAATTCAGTCGGCGGGCTACGAGCAGTACTTC

J: TRBJ2-1
V: TRBV6-1
D: .
CDR3: CASSLGQHNEQFF
DNA: TGTGCCAGCAGTCTCGGACAGCACAATGAGCAGTTCTTC

J: TRBJ1-1
V: TRBV19
D: TRBD1
CDR3: CASSGLMTGTENTEAFF
DNA: TGTGCCAGTAGCGGATTAATGACCGGGACAGAGAACACTGAAGCTTTCTTT

J: TRBJ2-2
V: TRBV6-5
D: TRBD1
CDR3: CASSYSDRVEAGELFF
DNA: TGTGCCAGCAGTTATAGCGACAGGGTGGAAGCCGGGGAGCTGTTTTTT

J: TRBJ2-1
V: TRBV5-1
D: TRBD1
CDR3: CASSYTGGIYNEQFF
DNA: TGCGCCAGCAGCTACACAGGGGGCATCTACAATGAGCAGTTCTTC

J: TRBJ2-1
V: TRBV10-3
D: TRBD2
CDR3: CAISESGRDSYNEQFF
DNA: TGTGCCATCAGCGAGAGCGGGAGGGATTCCTACAATGAGCAGTTCTTC